Following are 11 T cell receptor beta chains from one sample sequenced in a study of cytomegalovirus exposure and HLA in healthy donors. PCR used 60 Vbeta primers and 13 Jbeta primers. Only in-frame clones appear in the TCRdb table, and some are missing; sequencing was by immunoSEQ multiplex PCR. The repertoire includes about 43,000 clones, roughly 51% of them detected once, and approximately 6% sits in the top ten. The source material was PBMCs. The origin of the receptors is a man in his fifties or sixties in good health and CMV-seronegative.

This clone was recorded a few times. The gene calls are TRBV4-1 and TRBJ2-1; possible D gene TRBD2, 6 bases. Germline CDR1 and CDR2: MGHRA and YSYEKL. The CDR3 sequence is 12 residues long. Trimming left V 4 bases short and J 8 bases short, with 9 bases between. The CDR3 reads CASSRRGDEQFF. The CDR3 DNA sequence: TGCGCCAGCAGCCGGCGGGGCGATGAGCAGTTCTTC.

The chain recombines TRBV19 with TRBJ2-2; 11 bases are a match to TRBD1. The CDR3 loop spans 15 amino acids. CDR1 and CDR2 (germline): LNHDA, SQIVND (reference sequence). V lost 5 bases, J lost 11 bases, and 10 bases stayed unmatched. The CDR3 here is CASSPDRDRGSELFF. The CDR3 nucleotides read TGTGCCAGTAGTCCGGACCGGGACAGGGGGTCCGAGCTGTTTTTT.

The genes are TRBV7-2 and TRBJ1-1, with TRBD1 identical over 9 bases. V was clipped by 4 bases and J by 1 base; unmatched bases: 4. Germline assignment: CDR1 SGHTA and CDR2 FQGNSA. The CDR3 covers 15 residues. CDR3 residues: CASSSPGQGNTEAFF. The CDR3, as DNA: TGTGCCAGCAGCTCTCCGGGACAGGGGAACACTGAAGCTTTCTTT.

The chain uses TRBV14 and TRBJ2-6; D remains unclear. Deletions cut 1 base from V and 0 bases from J, with 4 bases between. Germline V CDR1 and CDR2: SGHDN, FVKESK. This CDR3 has 15 residues. The CDR3 DNA reads TGTGCCAGCAGCCAAGTTAGCTCTGGGGCCAACGTCCTGACTTTC. Translated, it gives CASSQVSSGANVLTF.

The rearrangement links TRBV6-6 to TRBJ1-1; perhaps TRBD1 as D (6 bases). The V end was cut by 0 bases, the J end by 3 bases, with 8 bases between. The CDR3 is 14 amino acids. The germline V gene encodes CDR1 MNHNY and CDR2 SVGAGI (reference sequence). The CDR3 DNA follows: TGTGCCAGCAGTTACTCGTCAGGGGACACTGAAGCTTTCTTT. It codes for CASSYSSGDTEAFF.

This clone was seen a few times. J is TRBJ2-1 and V is TRBV15, with 9 bases identical to TRBD2. Germline V gene sequence: CDR1 LNHNV, CDR2 YYDKDF (reference sequence). There are 14 residues in the CDR3. Trimming took 5 bases from V and 2 from J; bases not matched to a gene: 1. CDR3 sequence (DNA): TGTGCCACCAGCGCTAGCGGGACCTACAATGAGCAGTTCTTC. Its translation is CATSASGTYNEQFF.

This chain joins TRBV27 and TRBJ2-7; 7 nucleotides agree with TRBD2. This CDR3 has 13 amino acids. Germline CDR1 MNHEY, CDR2 SMNVEV (reference sequence). Trimming removed 6 bases from V and 0 bases from J; junction bases left unmatched: 2. The CDR3 region has the DNA TGTGCCAGCAGCCGGGACTACTCCTACGAGCAGTACTTC. Encoded protein: CASSRDYSYEQYF.

The chain links TRBV5-4 to TRBJ2-3, with 7 bases matching TRBD1. The CDR3 runs to 16 residues. CDR1 is SGHNT, CDR2 YYREEE, per germline (reference sequence). The trim removed 4 bases at V and 0 bases at J, leaving 8 bases unmatched. The CDR3 reads CASSPRRQGSTDTQYF. The CDR3, as DNA: TGTGCCAGCAGCCCTCGCCGACAGGGAAGCACAGATACGCAGTATTTT.

V is TRBV7-2 and J is TRBJ1-1; D is undetermined. V was trimmed by 1 base and J by 8 bases, leaving 8 bases between them. Per germline, CDR1 SGHTA and CDR2 FQGNSA. This CDR3 region has 12 residues. The CDR3 here is CASSLDSREAFF. Here the CDR3 DNA reads TGTGCCAGCAGCTTAGATTCACGGGAAGCTTTCTTT. Together with reference TRBV7-2 and TRBJ1-1, the CDR3 gives the full variable domain: GAGVSQSPSNKVTEKGKDVELRCDPISGHTALYWYRQSLGQGLEFLIYFQGNSAPDKSGLPSDRFSAERTGGSVSTLTIQRTQQEDSAVYLCASSLDSREAFFGQGTRLTVV.

This chain links TRBV6-1 with TRBJ2-7; 7 positions match TRBD2. The CDR3 spans 15 residues. Losses at the gene ends were 7 bases for V and 3 bases for J; bases not matched to a gene: 12. CDR1 is MNHNS, CDR2 SASEGT, per germline. Here the CDR3 DNA reads TGTGCCAGCACTTTCCGGTGGGGGGGAAGCTACGAGCAGTACTTC. This encodes CASTFRWGGSYEQYF.

The chain joins TRBV9 to TRBJ1-1; perhaps TRBD1 as D (6 bases). Deletions cut 0 bases from V and 8 bases from J, with 11 bases between. Germline lookup yields CDR1 SGDLS and CDR2 YYNGEE. The CDR3 sequence is 13 residues long. Written as DNA, the CDR3 is TGTGCCAGCAGCGTAGGATTAACAGGGGAAGCTTTCTTT. Translated: CASSVGLTGEAFF.